The rows below give T cell receptor beta chains drawn from one sample of a study of T-cell reconstitution after alpha-beta-depleted transplantation in children. Via MiXCR, TCRdb re-called the PCR reads, giving one row per CDR3 protein. Among 350,000 to 500,000 distinct CDR3 sequences listed, roughly 43% were seen once. The sequencing used PBMCs, collected before TCRalphabeta/CD19-depleted stem cell transplant. The receptors originated from a girl aged 2-10 years with aplastic anemia, due to receive a stem cell transplant. Both conserved end residues are part of each CDR3. D genes are given only for firm matches. The listing skips clone size in some rows; elsewhere it reads once, few, many or a size class.

.	TRBV27	TRBJ2-7	.	CASSWDFSYEQYF	TGTGCCAGCAGTTGGGACTTCTCCTACGAGCAGTACTTC
.	TRBV20-1	TRBJ2-2	TRBD2	CSARDLSGLAGGTGELFF	TGCAGTGCTAGAGATCTATCAGGACTAGCGGGAGGCACCGGGGAGCTGTTTTTT
medium-sized	TRBV15	TRBJ2-3	.	CATSRDLLDTQYF	TGTGCCACCAGCAGAGATCTTCTAGATACGCAGTATTTT
.	TRBV6-1	TRBJ2-2	.	CASRAAGELFF	TGTGCCAGCAGAGCCGCCGGGGAGCTGTTTTTT
many	TRBV12-3/TRBV12-4	TRBJ2-1	.	CASSTGEQFF	TGTGCCAGCAGTACAGGCGAGCAGTTCTTC
.	TRBV7-3	TRBJ1-1	.	CASSFGTQEAFF	TGTGCCAGCAGCTTCGGGACTCAGGAAGCTTTCTTT
few	TRBV4-1	TRBJ2-7	TRBD2	CASRPGLAGTYEQYF	TGCGCCAGCAGACCTGGACTAGCGGGTACCTACGAGCAGTACTTC
many	TRBV12-3/TRBV12-4	TRBJ2-5	.	CASTENRETQYF	TGTGCCAGCACAGAGAACCGTGAGACCCAGTACTTC
.	TRBV5-5	TRBJ2-5	.	CASNLLGLSETQYF	TGTGCCAGCAACCTCTTGGGGCTAAGCGAGACCCAGTACTTC
many	TRBV7-2	TRBJ1-2	.	CASSLGSVPYGYTF	TGTGCCAGCAGCTTAGGGTCGGTCCCCTATGGCTACACCTTC
.	TRBV7-2	TRBJ2-7	.	CASSLDRALHYEQYF	TGTGCCAGCAGCTTAGATAGGGCGCTGCACTACGAGCAGTACTTC
many	TRBV27	TRBJ1-5	.	CASSFNSNQPQHF	TGCGCCAGCAGCTTCAACAGTAATCAGCCCCAGCATTTT